Given below is one TCR beta chain in context. Participants reported their clinical history, and cohort assignment relied on those reports. All recovered Cohort 3 donors got two negative PCRs, got clearance, or saw symptom resolution. This entry belongs to a study of blood T cell repertoires in COVID-19. Germline CDR1 and CDR2: MNHEY and SMNVEV (reference sequence). CDR3 length: 18 residues. The ends lost 3 bases at V and 0 bases at J; junction bases unmatched: 10. Profiling relied on immunoSEQ multiplex PCR, and the TCRdb table lists in-frame clones only, not all of them. Among around 140,000 clones, around 73% were seen once, and the ten largest hold approximately 6%.

The clonotype was recovered from a woman aged 50 to 65 who had recovered from COVID-19. V is TRBV27 and J is TRBJ1-4, with 7 bases that match TRBD1. Sequencing input: PBMCs or T cells enriched from blood (not recorded which). The CDR3 region is CASSFRLGRGTTNEKLFF. CDR3 DNA sequence: TGTGCCAGCAGTTTTAGGTTAGGCAGGGGGACAACTAATGAAAAACTGTTTTTT.